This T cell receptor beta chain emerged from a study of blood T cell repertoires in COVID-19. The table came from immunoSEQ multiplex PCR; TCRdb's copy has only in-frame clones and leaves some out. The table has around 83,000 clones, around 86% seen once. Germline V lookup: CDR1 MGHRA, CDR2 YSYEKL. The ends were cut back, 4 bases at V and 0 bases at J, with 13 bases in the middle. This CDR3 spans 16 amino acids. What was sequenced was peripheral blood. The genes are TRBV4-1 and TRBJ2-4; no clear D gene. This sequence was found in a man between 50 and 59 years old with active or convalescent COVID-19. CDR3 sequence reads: CASSPDSIQAKNIQYF. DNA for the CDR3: TGCGCCAGCAGCCCCGACTCAATTCAAGCCAAAAACATTCAGTACTTC.